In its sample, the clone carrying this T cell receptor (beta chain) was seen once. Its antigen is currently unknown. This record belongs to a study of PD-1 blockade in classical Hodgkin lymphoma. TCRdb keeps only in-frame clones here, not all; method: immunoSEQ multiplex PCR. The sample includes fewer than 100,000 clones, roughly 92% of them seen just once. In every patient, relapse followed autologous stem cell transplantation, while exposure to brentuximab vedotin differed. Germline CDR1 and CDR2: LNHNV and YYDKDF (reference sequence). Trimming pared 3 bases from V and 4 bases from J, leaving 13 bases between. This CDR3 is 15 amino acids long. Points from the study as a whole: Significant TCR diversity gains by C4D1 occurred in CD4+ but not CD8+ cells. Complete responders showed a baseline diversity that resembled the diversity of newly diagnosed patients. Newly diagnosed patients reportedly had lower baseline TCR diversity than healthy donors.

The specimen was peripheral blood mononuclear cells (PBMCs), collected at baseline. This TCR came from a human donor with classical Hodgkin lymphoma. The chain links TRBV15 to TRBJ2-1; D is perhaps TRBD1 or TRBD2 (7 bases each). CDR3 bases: TGTGCCACCAGCAGGGCAGGGGGGGTTTACAATGAGCAGTTCTTC. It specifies CATSRAGGVYNEQFF. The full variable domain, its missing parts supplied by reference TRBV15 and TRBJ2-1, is DAMVIQNPRYQVTQFGKPVTLSCSQTLNHNVMYWYQQKSSQAPKLLFHYYDKDFNNEADTPDNFQSRRPNTSFCFLDIRSPGLGDTAMYLCATSRAGGVYNEQFFGPGTRLTVL.